This TCR beta chain was captured by sequencing in a study of cytomegalovirus exposure and HLA in healthy donors (dated by TCRdb to 2016 to 2017). General notes on the study: According to an earlier analysis of 587 of the donors, some 180 million T cells yielded over 90 million unique TCR beta sequences and around 280 Gb of sequence data. The study profiled the T cell repertoires of some 610 subjects by immunosequencing and related them to cytomegalovirus serostatus. The later analysis used no new phenotypic data to find candidate immune exposures, relying instead on TCR beta sequences and their occurrence across donors. To predict cytomegalovirus infection status, the study brought together high-throughput TCR immunosequencing, statistical association of individual TCRs with disease status, and machine learning. To study patterns of TCR occurrence, a later analysis re-analyzed previously published TCR beta repertoires from 600 to 750 donors and added high-resolution HLA genotyping. Among roughly 400 genotyped donors of the cohort, an average of about 240,000 unique TCR beta nucleotide sequences were sequenced per donor, 15% to 20% of them non-productive. Along with the approximately 700-subject first cohort, a separate validation cohort of approximately 110 different subjects was used. Because of strong linkage in the cohort, five DR-DQ haplotypes were treated as single units for association and clustering. Class I and class II HLA loci were covered by the typing at four-digit resolution. An earlier analysis of approximately 640 of the donors applied high-throughput TCR beta sequencing to assess whether each TCR beta V gene segment acted as functional or pseudogenic. A later genetic analysis used genome-wide SNP genotypes for about three fifths of the 666 donors, treating that subset as a discovery cohort. An early release covering 550 to 700 HLA-typed donors comprised about 290 gigabases of sequencing data and around 80 million unique TCR sequences. Of the 300 to 500 genotyped donors, roughly 80% were placed in the genetic ancestry cluster associated with self-reported Caucasian donors. Donor age, sex, ethnicity and CMV serostatus were collected together with the repertoire data. All discovery cohort repertoires had been generated on a single sequencing platform. Typing coverage varied by locus: roughly 629-630 donors for A, B, C, DRB1 and DQB1; roughly 510 for DQA1; over 600 for DPA1; more than 450 for DPB1. The study aimed to test whether cataloging public T cell receptors could reveal signatures of past pathogen exposure.

The library was built by means of the immunoSEQ multiplex PCR assay. For the multiplex PCR, a mixture combining 60 forward primers for TCR Vbeta segments and 13 reverse primers for TCR Jbeta segments was used. A multiplex PCR assay on genomic DNA amplified the CDR3 region of rearranged TCR beta genes. On the Illumina HiSeq System, the amplified TCR beta libraries were sequenced as 87-base-pair reads. Regarding the original processing steps: In a later analysis, some 80 million unique TCR beta chains were counted across the roughly 670 repertoires, and around 10 million of these chains were shared by at least two donors. Raw reads were error-corrected and collapsed into unique sequences with a nearest-neighbor algorithm that merged closely related sequences to remove PCR and sequencing errors. To assign V, D and J gene segments, CDR3 sequences were aligned to IMGT reference sequences. Each retained sequence needed at least a six-nucleotide match to both a V gene segment and a J gene segment. A rearrangement counted as productive if the CDR3 had no stop codons and remained in frame with V and J, and every other rearrangement counted as non-productive. Following IMGT convention, CDR3 was defined as the stretch from the second conserved V-encoded cysteine to the conserved J-encoded phenylalanine. The earlier analysis of more than 450 of the donors excluded sequences that lacked an unambiguous match to a single V gene segment. An earlier analysis of approximately 590 of the donors classified V segments as functional when productive rearrangements were above 56.7% and as segregating when the standard deviation between donors was above 5%. To diagnose cytomegalovirus status from the catalog of TCR beta chain sequences, a statistical classification framework was built. V and J gene assignment, in a later analysis, came from comparing TCR nucleotide sequences with IMGT/GENE-DB human TR gene sequences. The TCRdist pipeline was used in a later analysis to assign CDR3 sequences and most-parsimonious VDJ recombination scenarios. In a later analysis, each TCR beta chain was defined by its CDR3 amino acid sequence together with its V-gene family, and reads without a unique V-gene family were excluded. In a later analysis, 450 to 600 highly shared, low-generation-probability nucleotide sequences were removed to address suspected cross-contamination and a sequencing artifact. A later analysis calculated a clonal expansion index for each public chain from normalized within-repertoire ranks of inferred template counts. Generation probabilities in a later analysis came from a VDJ recombination model fitted to out-of-frame rearrangements, and those results were checked against IGoR. Hypergeometric tests were used in a later analysis to score TCR-TCR, TCR-HLA and TCR-CMV co-occurrence, with a repertoire-size bias correction applied to the TCR pairs. In a later analysis, false discovery rates were estimated by permuting HLA or CMV assignments 20 times. In a later analysis, co-occurring TCRs were grouped with DBSCAN, and TCRdist sequence similarity was added when clustering was performed within HLA-allele-positive subsets. For co-occurrence clustering, repertoires with fewer than 30,000 or more than 120,000 public chains were excluded, along with a handful of repertoires with anomalous nucleotide sharing. TCRdb obtained this table from immuneACCESS and retained in-frame rearrangements with V and J assigned. These tables miss some clones; where compared with another copy, unresolved V genes account for less than half of the shortfall, and the remainder is unexplained. D and trimming were read from the DNA, whereas the V and J calls and clone size are those reported in that table. This sample is represented by 110,000 to 150,000 clones; 70% of them were singletons. The top ten hold roughly 1.9% of the sample.

In total, 666 healthy bone marrow donors made up the cohort. At the time of sampling, every cohort member was nominally healthy, though immune exposures that went unrecorded were likely present. The donor tested CMV seropositive and was one of the 289 seropositive cohort members. Every donor gave a peripheral blood sample, and the peripheral blood mononuclear cells from that sample were used for TCR beta sequencing. The Qiagen DNeasy Blood Extraction Kit was used to extract genomic DNA from the blood cell samples. Study-wide conclusions, independent of this receptor: The earlier analysis of nearly 600 of the donors excluded around 17 rarely observed V segments, including chromosome 9 orphons, because counts were too low. The study listed 164 TCR beta chains as associated with cytomegalovirus. Most CMV-associated TCR beta chains appeared to be HLA-restricted in a later analysis, and the HLA associations seemed to be driven largely by CMV exposure. A cluster of highly shared sequence variants was judged likely to be a technical artifact of the sequencing pipeline. A further reported finding was that TCR beta sequences accurately predicted the HLA-A and HLA-B alleles for most subjects in the first cohort. Correlated functional status among segregating V segments might reflect linkage disequilibrium, but an unknown experimental factor could not be ruled out. A later genetic analysis reported fewer N-insertions in productive TCRs among donors in an Asian-associated ancestry cluster than the roughly 640-donor mean. An association between a missense DCLRE1C variant and V-gene and J-gene trimming of TCR beta chains was found in a later genetic analysis and replicated in an independent cohort. For the cohort, immune exposure information was limited to CMV serostatus. A later analysis reported that several top co-occurrence clusters appeared linked to parvovirus B19, influenza, CMV and Epstein-Barr virus. In an earlier analysis of more than 500 of the donors, most TCR beta V segments appeared in productive rearrangements about 87% or about 30% of the time, broadly matching IMGT annotations. In vitro tests confirmed that three of the cytomegalovirus-associated TCR beta chains recognize cytomegalovirus antigens. Because HLA typing was unavailable for some donors at each locus, only the typed subset was used in association tests. Compared with equally common non-associated chains, HLA-associated TCR beta chains in a later analysis were more clonally expanded and had lower generation probabilities. It was suggested by the authors that the approach could potentially be generalized to other disease states and immunological phenotypes. This cohort had only TCR beta chains sequenced, and the lack of alpha or paired-chain data limited which features could be detected. The 87-base-pair reads could not distinguish some IMGT-functional V segments, including TRBV6-2 and TRBV6-3, so those segments were excluded. A later analysis found that TCR association rates varied across HLA loci, with DRB1 alleles showing the most associated TCRs and HLA-C alleles the fewest. Presence/absence analyses assumed roughly uniform sequencing depth across donors, an assumption that may not hold. The classifier was reported to diagnose cytomegalovirus status with high specificity and sensitivity in both the original cohort and the validation cohort. Across donors, most TCR sequences were observed very rarely, whereas some public TCRs were present in many individuals. In a later analysis, 16,951 TCR beta sequences were associated with specific HLA alleles at a false discovery rate of 0.05. When HLA alleles, especially DR and DQ, strongly co-occurred, attributing TCR associations to individual alleles was difficult.

In its sample, this clone was seen once. This clone's antigen is unknown. Base qualities are not at hand, and no much larger clone is one base apart. CDR3 length: 14 amino acids, cysteine to phenylalanine. The only DNA kept is the CDR3, 42 bases in frame from the first base. Here V drops 5 bases and J drops 2 bases, and the junction holds 4 bases not matched to any gene. According to the germline V gene, CDR1 reads SGHTA and CDR2 reads FQGNSA. Source material: PBMCs. The sequence links TRBV7-2 to TRBJ2-7; TRBD1 lines up with 9 middle nucleotides. This sequence originates from a woman aged 55-70 years in good health and CMV-seropositive. The nucleotide sequence is TGTGCCAGCAGCGCGGGACAGGGACCCTACGAGCAGTACTTC. This gives the protein CASSAGQGPYEQYF.